The entry that follows covers one T cell receptor (beta chain) sequence. No DNA is shown, since the ends of the CDR3 on it are uncertain; the CDR3 is the one TCRdb lists. Produced via immunoSEQ multiplex PCR; TCRdb's table is partial and in-frame only. Among around 240,000 clones, 80% to 90% were seen once, and the ten largest hold under 2.5%. Germline CDR1 is MDHEN and CDR2 is SYDVKM. With termini counted, the CDR3 has 13 amino acids. The data belong to a study of blood T cell repertoires in COVID-19. The clonotype originates from a woman aged 45 to 65 who had recovered from COVID-19. Sequences were obtained from PBMCs or T cells enriched from blood (not recorded which). This sequence joins TRBV28 and TRBJ2-7; the tabulated D call, TRBD1, remains unverified against the DNA. The CDR3 loop reads CASSSSTAYEQYF.